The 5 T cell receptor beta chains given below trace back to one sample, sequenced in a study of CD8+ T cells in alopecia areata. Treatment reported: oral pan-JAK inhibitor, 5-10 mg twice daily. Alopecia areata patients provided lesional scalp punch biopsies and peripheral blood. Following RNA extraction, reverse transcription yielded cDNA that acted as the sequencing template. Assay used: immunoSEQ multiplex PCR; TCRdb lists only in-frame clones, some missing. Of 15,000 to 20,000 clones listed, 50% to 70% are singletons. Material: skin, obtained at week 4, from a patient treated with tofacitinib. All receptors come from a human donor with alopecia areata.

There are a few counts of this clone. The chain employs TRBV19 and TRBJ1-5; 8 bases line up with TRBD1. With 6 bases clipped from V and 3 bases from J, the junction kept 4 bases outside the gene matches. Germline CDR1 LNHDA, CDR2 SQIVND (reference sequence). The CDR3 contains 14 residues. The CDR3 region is CASRGTGYNQPQHF. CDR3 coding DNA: TGTGCCAGTAGGGGGACAGGATACAATCAGCCCCAGCATTTT.

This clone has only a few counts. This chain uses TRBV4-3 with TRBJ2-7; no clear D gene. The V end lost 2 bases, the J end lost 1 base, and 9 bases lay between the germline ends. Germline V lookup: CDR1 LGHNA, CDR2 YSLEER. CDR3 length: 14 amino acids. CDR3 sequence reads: CASSQTARSYEQYF. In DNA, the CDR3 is TGCGCCAGCAGCCAAACAGCAAGATCCTACGAGCAGTACTTC.

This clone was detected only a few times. This chain's CDR3 is CASSDRTSGRGELFF. The CDR3 DNA reads TGTGCCAGCAGCGACAGGACTAGCGGACGGGGGGAGCTGTTTTTT. This chain uses TRBV7-2 with TRBJ2-2, with TRBD2 identical over 10 bases. V lost 5 bases and J lost 8; bases outside the gene matches: 8. The CDR3 has 15 amino acids. In germline, CDR1 is SGHTA, CDR2 FQGNSA. Full variable domain (rest looked up from reference TRBV7-2 and TRBJ2-2): GAGVSQSPSNKVTEKGKDVELRCDPISGHTALYWYRQSLGQGLEFLIYFQGNSAPDKSGLPSDRFSAERTGGSVSTLTIQRTQQEDSAVYLCASSDRTSGRGELFFGEGSRLTVL.

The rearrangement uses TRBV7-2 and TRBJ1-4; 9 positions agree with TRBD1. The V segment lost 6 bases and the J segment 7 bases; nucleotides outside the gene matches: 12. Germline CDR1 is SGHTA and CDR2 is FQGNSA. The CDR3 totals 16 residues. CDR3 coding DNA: TGTGCCAGCAGACCGACAGGGGGTACCGACTCTGAAAAACTGTTTTTT. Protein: CASRPTGGTDSEKLFF.

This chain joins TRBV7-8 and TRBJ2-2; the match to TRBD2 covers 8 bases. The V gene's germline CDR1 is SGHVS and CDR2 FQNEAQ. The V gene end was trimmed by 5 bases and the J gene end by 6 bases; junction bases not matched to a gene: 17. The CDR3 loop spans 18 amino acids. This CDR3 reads CASSLRRLAGERAGELFF. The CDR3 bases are TGTGCCAGCAGCCTACGTAGGCTAGCGGGTGAGAGGGCCGGGGAGCTGTTTTTT.